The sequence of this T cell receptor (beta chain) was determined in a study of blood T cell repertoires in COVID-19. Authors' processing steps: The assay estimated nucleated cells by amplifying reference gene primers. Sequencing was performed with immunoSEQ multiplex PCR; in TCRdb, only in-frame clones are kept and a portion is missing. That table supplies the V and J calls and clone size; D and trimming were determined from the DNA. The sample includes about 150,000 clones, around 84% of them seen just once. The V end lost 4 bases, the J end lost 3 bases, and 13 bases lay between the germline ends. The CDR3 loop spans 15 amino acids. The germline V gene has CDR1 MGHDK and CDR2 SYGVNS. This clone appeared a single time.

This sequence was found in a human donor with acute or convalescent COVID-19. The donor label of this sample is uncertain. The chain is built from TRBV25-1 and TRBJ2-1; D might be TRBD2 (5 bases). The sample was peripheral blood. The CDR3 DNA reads TGTGCCAGCAGTGCGGCCGGGAACGTCTACAATGAGCAGTTCTTC. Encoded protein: CASSAAGNVYNEQFF. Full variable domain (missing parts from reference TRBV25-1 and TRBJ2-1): EADIYQTPRYLVIGTGKKITLECSQTMGHDKMYWYQQDPGMELHLIHYSYGVNSTEKGDLSSESTVSRIRTEHFPLTLESARPSHTSQYLCASSAAGNVYNEQFFGPGTRLTVL.